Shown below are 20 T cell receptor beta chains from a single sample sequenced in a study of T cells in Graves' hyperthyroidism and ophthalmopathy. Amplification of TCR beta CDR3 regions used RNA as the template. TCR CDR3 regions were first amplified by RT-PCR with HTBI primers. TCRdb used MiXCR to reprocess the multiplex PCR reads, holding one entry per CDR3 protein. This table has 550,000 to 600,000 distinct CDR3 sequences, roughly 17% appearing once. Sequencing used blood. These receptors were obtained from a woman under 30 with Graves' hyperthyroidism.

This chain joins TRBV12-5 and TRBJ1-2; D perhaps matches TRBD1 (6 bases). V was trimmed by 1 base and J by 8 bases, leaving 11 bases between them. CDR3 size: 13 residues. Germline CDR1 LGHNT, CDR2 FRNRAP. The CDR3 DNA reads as TGTGCTAGTGGTTTGGGGACAGTTGAGGGCTACACCTTC. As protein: CASGLGTVEGYTF.

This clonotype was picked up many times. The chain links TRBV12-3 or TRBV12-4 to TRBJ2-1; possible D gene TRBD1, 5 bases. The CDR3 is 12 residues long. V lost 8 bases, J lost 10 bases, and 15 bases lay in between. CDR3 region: CASEAGPREQFF. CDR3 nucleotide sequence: TGTGCCAGCGAGGCAGGGCCCAGGGAGCAGTTCTTC.

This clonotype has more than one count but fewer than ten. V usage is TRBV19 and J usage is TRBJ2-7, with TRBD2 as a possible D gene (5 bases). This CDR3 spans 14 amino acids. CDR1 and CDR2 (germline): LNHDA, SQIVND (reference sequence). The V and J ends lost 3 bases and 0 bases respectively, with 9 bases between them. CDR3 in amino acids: CASSISGISYEQYF. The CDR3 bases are TGTGCCAGTAGTATTTCCGGGATCTCCTACGAGCAGTACTTC.

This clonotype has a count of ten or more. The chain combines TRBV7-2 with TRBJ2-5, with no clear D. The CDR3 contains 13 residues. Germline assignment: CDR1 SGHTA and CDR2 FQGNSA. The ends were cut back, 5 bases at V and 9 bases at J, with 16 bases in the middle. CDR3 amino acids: CASSPVLGLPQYF. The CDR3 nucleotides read TGTGCCAGCAGCCCCGTTTTAGGTTTGCCCCAGTACTTC.

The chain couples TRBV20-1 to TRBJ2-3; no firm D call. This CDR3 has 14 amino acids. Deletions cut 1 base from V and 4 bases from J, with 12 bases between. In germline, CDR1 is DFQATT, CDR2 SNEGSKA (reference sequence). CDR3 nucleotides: TGCAGTGCTAGAGGCGTCTGGACCGCAGATACGCAGTATTTT. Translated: CSARGVWTADTQYF.

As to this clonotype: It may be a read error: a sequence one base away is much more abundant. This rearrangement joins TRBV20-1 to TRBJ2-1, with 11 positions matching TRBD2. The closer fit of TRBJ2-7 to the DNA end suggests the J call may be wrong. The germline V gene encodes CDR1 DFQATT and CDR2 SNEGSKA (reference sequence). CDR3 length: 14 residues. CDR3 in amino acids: CSASLTSGINEQYF. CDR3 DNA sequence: TGCAGTGCTAGTTTGACTAGCGGGATAAATGAGCAGTACTTC.

The CDR3 here is CASSPGQGRAATYEQYF. DNA of the CDR3: TGTGCCAGCTCACCTGGACAGGGAAGAGCGGCCACCTACGAGCAGTACTTC. The chain is built from TRBV18 and TRBJ2-7, with 8 bases that match TRBD1. Germline-derived CDR1 and CDR2 are KGHSH and LQKENI. There are 17 residues in the CDR3. Trimming cost V 3 bases and J 2 bases; bases outside gene matches: 12.

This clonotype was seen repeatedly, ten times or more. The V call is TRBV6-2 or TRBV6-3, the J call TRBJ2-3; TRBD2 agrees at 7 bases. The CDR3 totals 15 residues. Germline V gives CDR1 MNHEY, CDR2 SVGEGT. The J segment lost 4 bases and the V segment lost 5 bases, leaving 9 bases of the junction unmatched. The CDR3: CASSTGTTPSDTQYF. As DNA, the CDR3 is TGTGCCAGCAGTACCGGGACTACCCCCTCAGATACGCAGTATTTT.

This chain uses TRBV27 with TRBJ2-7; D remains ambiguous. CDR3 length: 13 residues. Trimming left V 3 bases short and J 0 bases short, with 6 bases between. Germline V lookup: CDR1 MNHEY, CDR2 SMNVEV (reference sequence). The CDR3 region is CASSFHSSYEQYF. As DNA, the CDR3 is TGTGCCAGCAGTTTCCATAGCTCCTACGAGCAGTACTTC.

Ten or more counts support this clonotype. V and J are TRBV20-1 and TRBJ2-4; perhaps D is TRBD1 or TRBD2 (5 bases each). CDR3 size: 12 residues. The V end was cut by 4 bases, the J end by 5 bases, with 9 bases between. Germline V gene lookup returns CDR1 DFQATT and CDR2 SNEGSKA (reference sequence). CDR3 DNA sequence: TGCAGTGCTAATATGGGGGAAAACATTCAGTACTTC. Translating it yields CSANMGENIQYF.

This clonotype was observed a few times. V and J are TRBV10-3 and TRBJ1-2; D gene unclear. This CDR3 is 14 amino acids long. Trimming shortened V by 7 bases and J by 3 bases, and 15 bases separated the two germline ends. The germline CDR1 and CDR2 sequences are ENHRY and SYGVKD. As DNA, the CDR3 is TGTGCCATCAACCCCCAGGCCGCCTACTATGGCTACACCTTC. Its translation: CAINPQAAYYGYTF.

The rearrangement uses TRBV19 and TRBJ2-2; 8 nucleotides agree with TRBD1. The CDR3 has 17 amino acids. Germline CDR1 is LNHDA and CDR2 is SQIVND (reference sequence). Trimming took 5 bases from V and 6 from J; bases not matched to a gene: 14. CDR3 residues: CASSPRQGRAVAGELFF. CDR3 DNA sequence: TGTGCCAGTAGTCCCCGACAGGGGCGGGCGGTCGCCGGGGAGCTGTTTTTT.

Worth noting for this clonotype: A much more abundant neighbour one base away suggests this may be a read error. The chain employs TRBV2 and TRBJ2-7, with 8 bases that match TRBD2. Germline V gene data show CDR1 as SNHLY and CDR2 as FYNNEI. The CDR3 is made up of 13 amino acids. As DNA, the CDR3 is TGTGTCAGCAGCCGGACTAGCATTTACGAGCAGTACTTC. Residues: CVSSRTSIYEQYF.

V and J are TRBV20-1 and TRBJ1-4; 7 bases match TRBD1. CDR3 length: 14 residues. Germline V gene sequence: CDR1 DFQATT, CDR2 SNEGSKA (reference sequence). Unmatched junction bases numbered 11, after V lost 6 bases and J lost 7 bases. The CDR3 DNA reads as TGCAGTGCGGTCAGGGGGTCTCGTGGTGAAAAACTGTTTTTT. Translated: CSAVRGSRGEKLFF.

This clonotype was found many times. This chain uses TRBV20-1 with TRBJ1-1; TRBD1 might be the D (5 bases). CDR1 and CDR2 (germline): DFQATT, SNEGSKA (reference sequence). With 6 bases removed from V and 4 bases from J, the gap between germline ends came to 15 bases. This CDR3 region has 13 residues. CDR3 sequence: CSAQDRGRTEAFF. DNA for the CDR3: TGCAGTGCCCAAGACAGAGGGCGCACTGAAGCTTTCTTT.

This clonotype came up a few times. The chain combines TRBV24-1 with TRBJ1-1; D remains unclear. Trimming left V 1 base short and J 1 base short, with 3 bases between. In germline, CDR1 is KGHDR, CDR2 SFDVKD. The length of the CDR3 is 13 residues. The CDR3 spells CATSDFPNTEAFF. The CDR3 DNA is TGTGCCACCAGTGATTTTCCGAACACTGAAGCTTTCTTT.

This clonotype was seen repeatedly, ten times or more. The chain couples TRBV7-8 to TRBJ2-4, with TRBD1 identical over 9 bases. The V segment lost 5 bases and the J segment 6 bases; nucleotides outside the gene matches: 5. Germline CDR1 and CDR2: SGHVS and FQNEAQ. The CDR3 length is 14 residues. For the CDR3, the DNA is TGTGCCAGCAGCCCATCGGGACAGGGAAACATTCAGTACTTC. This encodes CASSPSGQGNIQYF.

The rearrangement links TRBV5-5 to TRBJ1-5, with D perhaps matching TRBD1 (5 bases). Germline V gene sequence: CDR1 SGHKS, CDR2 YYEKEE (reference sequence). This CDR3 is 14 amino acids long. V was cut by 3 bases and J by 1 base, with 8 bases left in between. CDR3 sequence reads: CASSSTVSNQPQHF. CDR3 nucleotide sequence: TGTGCCAGCAGCTCGACAGTCAGCAATCAGCCCCAGCATTTT. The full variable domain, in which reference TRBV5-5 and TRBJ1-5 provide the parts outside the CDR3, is DAGVTQSPTHLIKTRGQQVTLRCSPISGHKSVSWYQQVLGQGPQFIFQYYEKEERGRGNFPDRFSARQFPNYSSELNVNALLLGDSALYLCASSSTVSNQPQHFGDGTRLSIL.

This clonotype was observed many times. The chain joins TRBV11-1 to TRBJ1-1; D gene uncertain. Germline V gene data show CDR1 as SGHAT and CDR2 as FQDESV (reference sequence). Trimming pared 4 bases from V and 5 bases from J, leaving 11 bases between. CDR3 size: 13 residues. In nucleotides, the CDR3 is TGTGCCAGCAGCTCGAGAGACCGGACTGAAGCTTTCTTT. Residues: CASSSRDRTEAFF. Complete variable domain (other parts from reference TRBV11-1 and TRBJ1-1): EAEVAQSPRYKITEKSQAVAFWCDPISGHATLYWYRQILGQGPELLVQFQDESVVDDSQLPKDRFSAERLKGVDSTLKIQPAELGDSAMYLCASSSRDRTEAFFGQGTRLTVV.

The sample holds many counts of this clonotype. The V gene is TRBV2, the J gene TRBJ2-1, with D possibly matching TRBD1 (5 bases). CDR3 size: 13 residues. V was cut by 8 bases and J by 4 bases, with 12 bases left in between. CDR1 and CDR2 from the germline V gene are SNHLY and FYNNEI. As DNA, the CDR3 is TGTGCCAGCCAGGGCGGCCTATACAATGAGCAGTTCTTC. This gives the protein CASQGGLYNEQFF.